The rows below give T cell receptor beta chains drawn from one sample of a study of PD-1 blockade in classical Hodgkin lymphoma. TCRdb's copy holds only in-frame clones and misses some; the assay was immunoSEQ multiplex PCR. This sample has about 61,000 clones, with 87% found just once. The sequencing used peripheral blood mononuclear cells (PBMCs), collected before the fourth cycle of nivolumab. These receptor sequences come from a human donor with classical Hodgkin lymphoma. Both conserved end residues are part of each CDR3. D genes are given only for firm matches. Rows may omit the clone size; those that give it use once, few, many or a size class.

>TRBV6-5|once|.|TRBJ1-1
TGTGCCAGCAAAACACCAATGAACACTGAAGCTTTCTTT
CASKTPMNTEAFF
>TRBV5-1|.|TRBD2|TRBJ2-5
TGCGCCAGCAGCCTAAGGGCGGGGGGAGTGGAGACCCAGTACTTC
CASSLRAGGVETQYF
>TRBV5-1|few|TRBD1|TRBJ1-4
TGCGCCAGCAGCCCGGGACAGGGTAACGAAAAACTGTTTTTT
CASSPGQGNEKLFF
>TRBV13|once|.|TRBJ1-6
TGTGCCAGCAGCTTAGGCGGCGGCTCCTATAATTCACCCCTCCACTTT
CASSLGGGSYNSPLHF
>TRBV7-7|.|.|TRBJ1-1
TGTGCCAGCAGCGAGATGAGGAACACTGAAGCTTTCTTT
CASSEMRNTEAFF
>TRBV5-1|.|.|TRBJ1-1
TGCGCCAGCAGCTTGCCAGAGATGAACACTGAAGCTTTCTTT
CASSLPEMNTEAFF
>TRBV2|few|TRBD1|TRBJ2-7
TGTGCCAGCAGTCAAGACAGGGCGGGTGAGCAGTACTTC
CASSQDRAGEQYF
>TRBV28|.|TRBD1|TRBJ2-7
TGTGCCAGCAGTCGACAGGGCAGCCCCTACGAGCAGTACTTC
CASSRQGSPYEQYF
>TRBV7-9|.|TRBD2|TRBJ2-5
TGTGCCAGCAGCTGGGTAGCGGGGGTACAAGAGACCCAGTACTTC
CASSWVAGVQETQYF
>TRBV5-4|once|.|TRBJ2-3
TGTGCCAGCAGCTTCACTACAGATACGCAGTATTTT
CASSFTTDTQYF
>TRBV6-6|.|.|TRBJ1-1
TGTGCCAGCAGGCCCCCGGGTATTGGTAACACTGAAGCTTTCTTT
CASRPPGIGNTEAFF
>TRBV9|few|.|TRBJ1-6
TGTGCCAGCAGCGTAGGAGGGCCTGCCTATAATTCACCCCTCCACTTT
CASSVGGPAYNSPLHF
>TRBV28|.|.|TRBJ1-5
TGTGCCAGCCGCAAGGGGGGTAATCAGCCCCAGCATTTT
CASRKGGNQPQHF
>TRBV5-1|.|.|TRBJ1-3
TGCGCCAGCAGCGGGCAGGGTGCAGGAAACACCATATATTTT
CASSGQGAGNTIYF
>TRBV7-2|.|.|TRBJ1-2
TGTGCCAGCAGCTTGGCGACAGCCTATGGCTACACCTTC
CASSLATAYGYTF
>TRBV7-9|.|.|TRBJ1-2
TGTGCCAGCAGCTTAGGGCAGGGGAGAGCGGATGGCTACACCTTC
CASSLGQGRADGYTF
>TRBV25-1|once|.|TRBJ2-5
TGTGCCAGCAGTGATCGCGGGGCGCAAGAGACCCAGTACTTC
CASSDRGAQETQYF
>TRBV19|.|.|TRBJ1-5
TGTGCCAGTAGTATAGGGCAAACTAGCAATCAGCCCCAGCATTTT
CASSIGQTSNQPQHF
>TRBV5-1|.|.|TRBJ2-2
TGCGCCAGCAGCTTGTTCCCGGAGACCGGGGAGCTGTTTTTT
CASSLFPETGELFF
>TRBV7-2|once|TRBD2|TRBJ2-7
TGTGCCAGCAGCTCCGGACTAGCGGGGGGTGGGTCCTACGAGCAGTACTTC
CASSSGLAGGGSYEQYF